The T cell receptor beta chain under discussion was sequenced for a study of shared clonotypes between healthy human individuals. Produced via immunoSEQ multiplex PCR; TCRdb's table is partial and in-frame only. The sample has some 2.1 million clones, 90% to 95% seen once. Germline assignment: CDR1 LNHDA and CDR2 SQIVND (reference sequence). This CDR3 is built from 13 residues. V lost 4 bases to trimming and J lost 4 bases, with 10 bases between them. Sequencing input: naive CD4+ T cells sorted from blood. The subset here: CD45RA+ positively selected. The TCR comes from a man aged 18 to 35 in good health. The chain links TRBV19 to TRBJ1-2, with a possible D match to TRBD1 (6 bases). CDR3 nucleotide sequence: TGTGCCAGTAGTAGGGGGCGCGGCTATGGCTACACCTTC. Amino acids: CASSRGRGYGYTF.